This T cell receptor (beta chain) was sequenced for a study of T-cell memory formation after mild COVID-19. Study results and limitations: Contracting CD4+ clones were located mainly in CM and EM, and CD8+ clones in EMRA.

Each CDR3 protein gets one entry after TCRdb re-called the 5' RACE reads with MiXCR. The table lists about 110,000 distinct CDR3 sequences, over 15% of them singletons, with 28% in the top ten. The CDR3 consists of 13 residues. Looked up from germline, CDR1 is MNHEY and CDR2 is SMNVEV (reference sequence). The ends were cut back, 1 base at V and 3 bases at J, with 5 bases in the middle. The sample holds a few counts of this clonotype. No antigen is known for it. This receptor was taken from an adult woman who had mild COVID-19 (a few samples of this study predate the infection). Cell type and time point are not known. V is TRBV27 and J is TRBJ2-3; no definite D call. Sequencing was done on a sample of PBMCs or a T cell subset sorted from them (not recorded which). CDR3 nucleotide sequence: TGTGCCAGCAGTTTATTCAGGACAGATACGCAGTATTTT. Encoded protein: CASSLFRTDTQYF.